This T cell receptor beta chain was documented in a study of blood T cell repertoires in COVID-19. On the study more broadly: Some COVID-19 samples were acute and others convalescent; all came from the United States, Italy and Spain. T cells, B-cell-depleted T cells, or PBMCs provided the cDNA or gDNA that served as material.

The CDR3 sequence is 13 residues long. V was cut by 4 bases and J by 6 bases, with 16 bases left in between. Germline CDR1 is SQVTM and CDR2 is ANQGSEA. In the study's own analysis: Amplification of reference gene primers provided the estimated nucleated cell counts. TCRdb keeps only in-frame clones here, not all; method: immunoSEQ multiplex PCR. V, J and clone size are those of that table, while D and trimming were read from the DNA. The table lists about 86,000 clones, approximately 82% of them singletons. The sequence was obtained from a woman of 80 years or more with acute or convalescent COVID-19. The specimen sequenced was peripheral blood. The chain joins TRBV29-1 to TRBJ2-7; tentative D call: TRBD1 (5 bases). Here the CDR3 reads CSVAGFEVGEQYF. The CDR3 coding sequence is TGCAGCGTTGCAGGGTTTGAAGTTGGCGAGCAGTACTTC.